The sequence of this T cell receptor beta chain was determined in a study of cytomegalovirus exposure and HLA in healthy donors (dated by TCRdb to 2016 to 2017). About the investigation overall: An earlier analysis of around 600 of the donors reported 250 to 300 Gb of sequence data and some 120 million unique TCR beta sequences from about 179 million T cells. An earlier analysis of 500 to 750 of the donors applied high-throughput TCR beta sequencing to assess whether each TCR beta V gene segment acted as functional or pseudogenic. Across 300 to 400 genotyped donors of the cohort, an average of approximately 240,000 unique TCR beta nucleotide sequences per donor were sequenced, and around 19% of those sequences were non-productive. Rather than using new phenotypic data, the later analysis identified candidate immune exposures from TCR beta sequences and from how often those sequences occurred across donors. Because of strong linkage in the cohort, five DR-DQ haplotypes were treated as single units for association and clustering. An early release covering just under 650 HLA-typed donors comprised about 300 gigabases of sequencing data and 85 million to 100 million unique TCR sequences. Of the roughly 400 genotyped donors, approximately 80% fell in the genetic ancestry cluster associated with self-reported Caucasian donors. The study was designed to test whether signatures of past pathogen exposure could be identified by cataloging public T cell receptors. Donor age, sex, ethnicity and CMV serostatus were compiled together with the repertoire data. HLA typing covered class I and class II loci at four-digit resolution. A later analysis re-analyzed previously published TCR beta repertoires from 660 or so donors and added high-resolution HLA genotyping to study TCR occurrence patterns. Besides the first cohort of approximately 710 subjects, a separate validation cohort made up of over 100 different subjects was used. Typing coverage differed by locus: A, B, C, DRB1 and DQB1 were typed in about 620-630 donors, DQA1 in 522, DPA1 in around 580, and DPB1 in roughly 450. A later genetic analysis took genome-wide SNP genotypes for about 55% of the roughly 670 donors and used that subset as a discovery cohort. The study used immunosequencing to profile the T cell repertoires of 666 subjects and linked those repertoires to cytomegalovirus serostatus. To predict cytomegalovirus infection status, the study brought together high-throughput TCR immunosequencing, statistical association of individual TCRs with disease status, and machine learning. All discovery cohort repertoires had been generated using a single sequencing platform.

The cohort was made up of about 670 healthy bone marrow donors. Cohort members were all nominally healthy when sampled, although unrecorded immune exposures were likely present. The donor was CMV seropositive and was included in the group of 250 to 300 seropositive cohort members. A peripheral blood sample was provided by each donor, and peripheral blood mononuclear cells were used for TCR beta sequencing. Genomic DNA extraction from the blood cell samples was performed with the Qiagen DNeasy Blood Extraction Kit. Sequences SEHNR (CDR1) and FQNEAQ (CDR2) are obtained from the germline V gene (reference sequence). The CDR3 starts with the cysteine, ends with the phenylalanine, and has 14 residues. This entry keeps only the CDR3 DNA: 42 bases, framed from base 1. The V and J ends are trimmed by 5 bases and 5 bases, leaving 15 bases between them. In regard to this clone: Its antigen is currently not known. Per-base qualities were not stored, and no clone one base away is much larger.

The research as a whole found: A further reported finding was that TCR beta sequences accurately predicted the HLA-A and HLA-B alleles for most subjects in the first cohort. A later analysis found that most CMV-associated TCR beta chains appeared HLA-restricted, with HLA associations seemingly driven largely by CMV exposure. Across donors, most TCR sequences were observed very rarely, whereas some public TCRs were present in many individuals. Because counts were too low, 15 to 20 rarely observed V segments, including chromosome 9 orphons, were left out of the earlier analysis of several hundred of the donors. The study listed 164 TCR beta chains as associated with cytomegalovirus. According to a later analysis, TCR association rates differed among HLA loci, with DRB1 alleles showing the most associated TCRs and HLA-C alleles showing the fewest. A later analysis associated around 16,000 TCR beta sequences with specific HLA alleles at a false discovery rate of 0.05. According to the authors, the approach could potentially be generalized to other disease states and immunological phenotypes. The classifier was reported to diagnose cytomegalovirus status with high specificity and sensitivity in both the original and validation cohorts. In a later analysis, HLA-associated TCR beta chains were found to be more clonally expanded and to have lower generation probabilities than equally common non-associated chains. A cluster of highly shared sequence variants was judged likely to be a technical artifact of the sequencing pipeline. According to a later genetic analysis, donors in an Asian-associated ancestry cluster had fewer N-insertions in productive TCRs than the roughly 670-donor mean. In a later genetic analysis, a missense DCLRE1C variant was associated with V-gene and J-gene trimming of TCR beta chains, and the association was replicated in an independent cohort. Correlated functional status among segregating V segments might be attributable to linkage disequilibrium, but an unknown experimental factor could not be ruled out. Several of the top co-occurrence clusters appeared to be linked to parvovirus B19, influenza, CMV and Epstein-Barr virus, according to a later analysis. The cohort was sequenced for TCR beta chains only, and without alpha or paired-chain data the features that could be detected were limited. When HLA alleles, especially DR and DQ, strongly co-occurred, attributing TCR associations to individual alleles was difficult. Because HLA typing was missing for some donors at each locus, association tests included only the typed subset. In an earlier analysis of more than 450 of the donors, most TCR beta V segments were observed in productive rearrangements about 87% or about 30% of the time, broadly matching IMGT annotations. The presence/absence analyses assumed that sequencing depth was roughly uniform across donors, and that assumption may not be true. Three of the identified cytomegalovirus-associated TCR beta chains were confirmed in vitro to be specific for cytomegalovirus antigens. For the cohort, immune exposure information was limited to CMV serostatus. Some IMGT-functional V segments, including TRBV6-2 and TRBV6-3, could not be distinguished by the 87-base-pair reads and were therefore excluded.

Library preparation employed the immunoSEQ multiplex PCR assay. The multiplex PCR relied on a mix of 60 forward primers for TCR Vbeta segments and 13 reverse primers for TCR Jbeta segments. The CDR3 region of rearranged TCR beta genes was amplified from genomic DNA by a multiplex PCR assay. The amplified TCR beta libraries were sequenced on the Illumina HiSeq System as 87-base-pair reads. The original methods were these. In a later analysis, some 80 million unique TCR beta chains were counted across the 500 to 850 repertoires, and roughly 11 million of these chains were shared by at least two donors. A nearest-neighbor algorithm error-corrected the raw reads and collapsed the reads into unique sequences, merging closely related sequences to remove PCR and sequencing errors. CDR3 sequences were aligned to IMGT reference sequences to assign V, D and J gene segments. Each retained sequence needed at least a six-nucleotide match to both a V gene segment and a J gene segment. A rearrangement counted as productive if the CDR3 had no stop codons and remained in frame with V and J, and every other rearrangement counted as non-productive. Following IMGT convention, CDR3 was defined as the stretch from the second conserved V-encoded cysteine to the conserved J-encoded phenylalanine. The earlier analysis of about 610 of the donors excluded any sequence lacking an unambiguous match to a single V gene segment. An earlier analysis of fewer than 750 of the donors called V segments functional above 56.7% productive rearrangements and segregating when the between-donor standard deviation exceeded 5%. To diagnose cytomegalovirus status from the catalog of TCR beta chain sequences, a statistical classification framework was built. V and J gene assignment, in a later analysis, came from comparing TCR nucleotide sequences with IMGT/GENE-DB human TR gene sequences. A later analysis assigned CDR3 sequences and most-parsimonious VDJ recombination scenarios with the TCRdist pipeline. In a later analysis, every TCR beta chain was defined by the combination of its CDR3 amino acid sequence and its V-gene family, and reads without a unique V-gene family were dropped. In a later analysis, 450 to 600 highly shared, low-generation-probability nucleotide sequences were removed to address suspected cross-contamination and a sequencing artifact. A later analysis calculated a clonal expansion index for each public chain from normalized within-repertoire ranks of inferred template counts. Generation probabilities in a later analysis came from a VDJ recombination model fitted to out-of-frame rearrangements, and those results were checked against IGoR. In a later analysis, TCR-TCR, TCR-HLA and TCR-CMV co-occurrence was scored with hypergeometric tests, and a repertoire-size bias correction was applied to TCR pairs. False discovery rates were estimated in a later analysis by permuting HLA or CMV assignments 20 times. A later analysis grouped co-occurring TCRs with DBSCAN, adding TCRdist sequence similarity when clustering within HLA-allele-positive subsets. Co-occurrence clustering excluded repertoires with fewer than 30,000 or more than 120,000 public chains, plus five with anomalous nucleotide sharing. TCRdb's version of the immuneACCESS table is confined to in-frame rearrangements and falls short of the full clone set. An unresolved V gene accounts for under half of the shortfall where checked; the remainder is of unknown origin. V and J calls and clone size follow that table, whereas D and trimming were derived from the DNA. The table for this sample lists approximately 300,000 clones; roughly 86% of them were counted only once. The ten top clones hold about 2% of the sample.

Sequenced: PBMCs. This receptor was taken from a woman aged 40 to 50 in good health and CMV-seropositive. Here the chain combines TRBV7-9 and TRBJ2-5, with TRBD1 as a weak D call on 5 bases. The CDR3 region reads CASSERQPRETQYF. The base sequence is TGTGCCAGCAGCGAGCGACAGCCTAGGGAGACCCAGTACTTC.